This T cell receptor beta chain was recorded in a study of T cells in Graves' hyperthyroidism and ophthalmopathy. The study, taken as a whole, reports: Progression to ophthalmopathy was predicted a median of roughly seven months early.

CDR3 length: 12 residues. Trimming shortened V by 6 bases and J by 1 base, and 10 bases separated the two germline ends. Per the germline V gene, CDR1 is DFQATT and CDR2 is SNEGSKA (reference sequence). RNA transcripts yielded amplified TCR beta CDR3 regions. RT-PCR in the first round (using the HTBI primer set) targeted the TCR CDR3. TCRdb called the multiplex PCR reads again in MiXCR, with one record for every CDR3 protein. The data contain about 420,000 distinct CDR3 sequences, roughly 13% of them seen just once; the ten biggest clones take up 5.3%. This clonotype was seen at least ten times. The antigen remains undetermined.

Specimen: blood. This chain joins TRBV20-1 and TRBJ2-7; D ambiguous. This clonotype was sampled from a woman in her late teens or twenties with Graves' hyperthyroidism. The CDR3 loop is CSAPTVSYEQYF. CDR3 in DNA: TGCAGTGCCCCGACGGTGTCCTACGAGCAGTACTTC.